This TCR beta chain was captured by sequencing in a study of cytomegalovirus exposure and HLA in healthy donors. The PCR ran on 60 Vbeta and 13 Jbeta primers. Using immunoSEQ multiplex PCR, the repertoire was profiled, and TCRdb retains in-frame clones only, with some absent. The repertoire consists of about 150,000 clones, with 73% occurring once and the leading ten covering 1.5% to 2%. The CDR3 is 17 residues long. V gave up 3 bases and J gave up 2 bases; unmatched junction bases: 8. Germline V gives CDR1 KGHSH, CDR2 LQKENI. This chain connects TRBV18 to TRBJ2-1; 9 nucleotides align to TRBD2. Specimen: PBMCs. The source of this sequence is a woman aged 18-29 years in good health and CMV-seronegative. The CDR3 is CASSPLRTSATYNEQFF. The CDR3, as DNA: TGTGCCAGCTCACCCCTAAGGACTAGCGCGACCTACAATGAGCAGTTCTTC. The whole variable domain, remainder taken from reference TRBV18 and TRBJ2-1, is NAGVMQNPRHLVRRRGQEARLRCSPMKGHSHVYWYRQLPEEGLKFMVYLQKENIIDESGMPKERFSAEFPKEGPSILRIQQVVRGDSAAYFCASSPLRTSATYNEQFFGPGTRLTVL.